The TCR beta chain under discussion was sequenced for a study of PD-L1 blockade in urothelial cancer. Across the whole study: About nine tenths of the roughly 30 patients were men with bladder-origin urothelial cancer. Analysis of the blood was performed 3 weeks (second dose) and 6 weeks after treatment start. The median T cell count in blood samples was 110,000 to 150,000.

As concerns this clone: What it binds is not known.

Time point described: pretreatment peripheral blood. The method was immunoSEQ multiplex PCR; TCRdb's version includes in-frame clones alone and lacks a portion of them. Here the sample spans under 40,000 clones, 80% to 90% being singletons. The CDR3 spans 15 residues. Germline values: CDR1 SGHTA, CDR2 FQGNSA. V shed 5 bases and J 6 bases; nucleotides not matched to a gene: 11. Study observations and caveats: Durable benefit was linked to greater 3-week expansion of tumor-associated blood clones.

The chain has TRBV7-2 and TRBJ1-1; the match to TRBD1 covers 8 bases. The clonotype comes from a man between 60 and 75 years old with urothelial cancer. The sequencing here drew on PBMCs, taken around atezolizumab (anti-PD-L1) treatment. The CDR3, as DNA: TGTGCCAGCAGCCGTCGGGACAGGCCCGGCCCTGAAGCTTTCTTT. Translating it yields CASSRRDRPGPEAFF.